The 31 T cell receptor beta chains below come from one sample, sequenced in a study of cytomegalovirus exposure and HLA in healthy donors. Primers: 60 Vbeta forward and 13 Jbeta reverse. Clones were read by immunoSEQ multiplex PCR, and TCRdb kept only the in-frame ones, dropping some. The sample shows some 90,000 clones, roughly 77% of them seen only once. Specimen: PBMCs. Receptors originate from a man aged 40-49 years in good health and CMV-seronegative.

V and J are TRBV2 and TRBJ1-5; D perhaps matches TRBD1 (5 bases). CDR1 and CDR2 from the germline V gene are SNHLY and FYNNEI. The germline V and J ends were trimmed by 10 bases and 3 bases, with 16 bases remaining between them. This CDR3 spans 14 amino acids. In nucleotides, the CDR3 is TGTGCCACACAACAGGAGTCAATCAATCAGCCCCAGCATTTT. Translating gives CATQQESINQPQHF.

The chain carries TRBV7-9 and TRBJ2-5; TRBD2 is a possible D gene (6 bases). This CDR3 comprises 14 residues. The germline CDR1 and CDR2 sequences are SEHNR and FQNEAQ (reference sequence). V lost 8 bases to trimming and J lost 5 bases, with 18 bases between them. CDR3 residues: CASGRSSRGETQYF. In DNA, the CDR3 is TGTGCCAGCGGGAGGTCATCCCGGGGGGAGACCCAGTACTTC.

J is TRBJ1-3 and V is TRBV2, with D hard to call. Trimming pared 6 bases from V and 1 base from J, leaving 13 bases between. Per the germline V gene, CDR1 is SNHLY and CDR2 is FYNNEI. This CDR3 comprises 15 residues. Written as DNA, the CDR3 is TGTGCCAGCAGCAATCTAGGGAGGTCTGGAAACACCATATATTTT. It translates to CASSNLGRSGNTIYF. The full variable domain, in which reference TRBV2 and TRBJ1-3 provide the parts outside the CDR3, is EPEVTQTPSHQVTQMGQEVILRCVPISNHLYFYWYRQILGQKVEFLVSFYNNEISEKSEIFDDQFSVERPDGSNFTLKIRSTKLEDSAMYFCASSNLGRSGNTIYFGEGSWLTVV.

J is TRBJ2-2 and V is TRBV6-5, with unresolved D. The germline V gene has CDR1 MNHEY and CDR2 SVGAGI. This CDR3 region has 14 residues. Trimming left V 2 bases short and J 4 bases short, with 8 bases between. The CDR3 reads CASSYGSGTGELFF. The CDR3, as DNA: TGTGCCAGCAGTTACGGGTCAGGCACCGGGGAGCTGTTTTTT.

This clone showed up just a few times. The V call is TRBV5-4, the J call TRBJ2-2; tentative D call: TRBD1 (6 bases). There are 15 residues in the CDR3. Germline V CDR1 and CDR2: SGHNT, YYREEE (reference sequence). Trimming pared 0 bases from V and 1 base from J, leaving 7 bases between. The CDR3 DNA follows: TGTGCCAGCAGCTTGGGGACAGAGAACACCGGGGAGCTGTTTTTT. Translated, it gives CASSLGTENTGELFF.

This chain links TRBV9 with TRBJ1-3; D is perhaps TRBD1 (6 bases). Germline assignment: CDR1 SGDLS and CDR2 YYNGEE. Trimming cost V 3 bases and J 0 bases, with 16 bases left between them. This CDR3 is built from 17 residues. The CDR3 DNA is TGTGCCAGCAGCGCGACCGGGACACCTAACTCTGGAAACACCATATATTTT. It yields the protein CASSATGTPNSGNTIYF.

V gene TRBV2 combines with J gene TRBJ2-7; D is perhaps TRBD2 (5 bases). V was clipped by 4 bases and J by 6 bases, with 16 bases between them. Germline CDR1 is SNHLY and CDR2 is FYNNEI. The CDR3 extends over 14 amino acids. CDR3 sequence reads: CASSGSERVGEQYF. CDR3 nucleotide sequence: TGTGCCAGCAGTGGATCCGAGAGGGTCGGCGAGCAGTACTTC.

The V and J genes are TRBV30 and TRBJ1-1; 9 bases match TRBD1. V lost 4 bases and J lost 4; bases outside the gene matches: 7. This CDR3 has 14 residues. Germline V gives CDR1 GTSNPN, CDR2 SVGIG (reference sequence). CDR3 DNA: TGTGCCTGGAAGTGGACAGGGGAGCGCACTGAAGCTTTCTTT. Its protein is CAWKWTGERTEAFF.

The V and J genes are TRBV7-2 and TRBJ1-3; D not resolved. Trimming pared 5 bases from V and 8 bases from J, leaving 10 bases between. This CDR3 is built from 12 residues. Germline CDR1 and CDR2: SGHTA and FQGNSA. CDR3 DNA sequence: TGTGCCAGCAGCCCTCCCACTCACACCATATATTTT. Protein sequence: CASSPPTHTIYF. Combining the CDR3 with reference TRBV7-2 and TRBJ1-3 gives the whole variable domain GAGVSQSPSNKVTEKGKDVELRCDPISGHTALYWYRQSLGQGLEFLIYFQGNSAPDKSGLPSDRFSAERTGGSVSTLTIQRTQQEDSAVYLCASSPPTHTIYFGEGSWLTVV.

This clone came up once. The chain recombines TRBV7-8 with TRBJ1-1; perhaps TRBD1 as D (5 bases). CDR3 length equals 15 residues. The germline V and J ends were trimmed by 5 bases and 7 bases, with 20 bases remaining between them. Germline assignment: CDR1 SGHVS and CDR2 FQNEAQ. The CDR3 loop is CASSESRQTFYEAFF. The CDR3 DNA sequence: TGTGCCAGCAGCGAGAGCCGACAGACGTTTTATGAAGCTTTCTTT.

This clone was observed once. The CDR3 reads CASSFRGSNQPQHF. CDR3 in DNA: TGTGCCAGCAGCTTTCGGGGTAGCAATCAGCCCCAGCATTTT. This chain links TRBV5-5 with TRBJ1-5; D remains unclear. Germline CDR1 and CDR2: SGHKS and YYEKEE (reference sequence). Trimming pared 2 bases from V and 0 bases from J, leaving 6 bases between. The CDR3 is 14 amino acids.

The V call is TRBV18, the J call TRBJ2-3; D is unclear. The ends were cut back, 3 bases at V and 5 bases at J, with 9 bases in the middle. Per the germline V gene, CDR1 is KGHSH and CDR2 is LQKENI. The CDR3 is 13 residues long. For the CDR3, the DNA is TGTGCCAGCTCACCTAATCGAGGAGATACGCAGTATTTT. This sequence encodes CASSPNRGDTQYF. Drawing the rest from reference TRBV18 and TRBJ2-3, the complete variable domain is NAGVMQNPRHLVRRRGQEARLRCSPMKGHSHVYWYRQLPEEGLKFMVYLQKENIIDESGMPKERFSAEFPKEGPSILRIQQVVRGDSAAYFCASSPNRGDTQYFGPGTRLTVL.

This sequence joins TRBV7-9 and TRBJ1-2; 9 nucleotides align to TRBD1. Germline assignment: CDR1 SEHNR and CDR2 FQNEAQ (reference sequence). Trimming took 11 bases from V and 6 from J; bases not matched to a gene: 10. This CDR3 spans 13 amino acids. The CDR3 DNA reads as TGTGCCGGAGAGACAGGGGGGCGGGATGGCTACACCTTC. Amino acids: CAGETGGRDGYTF.

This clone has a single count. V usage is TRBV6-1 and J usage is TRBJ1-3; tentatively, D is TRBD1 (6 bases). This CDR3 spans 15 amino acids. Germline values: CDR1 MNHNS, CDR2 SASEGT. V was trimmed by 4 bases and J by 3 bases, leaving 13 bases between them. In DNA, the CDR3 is TGTGCCAGCAGTGTGGCGACAGGCTTTGGAAACACCATATATTTT. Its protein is CASSVATGFGNTIYF.

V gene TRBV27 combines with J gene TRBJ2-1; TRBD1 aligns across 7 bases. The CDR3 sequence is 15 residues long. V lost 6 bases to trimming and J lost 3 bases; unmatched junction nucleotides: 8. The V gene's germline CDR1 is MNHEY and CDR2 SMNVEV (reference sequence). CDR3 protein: CASRSNRGNYNEQFF. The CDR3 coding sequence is TGTGCCAGCAGAAGCAACAGGGGAAACTACAATGAGCAGTTCTTC.

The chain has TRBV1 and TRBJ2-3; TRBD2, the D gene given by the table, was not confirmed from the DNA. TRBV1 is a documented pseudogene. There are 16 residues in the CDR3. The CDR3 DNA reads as TGCACCAGCATCGCTAGCCAGCGGGGGGGCACAGATACGCAGTATTTT. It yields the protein CTSIASQRGGTDTQYF.

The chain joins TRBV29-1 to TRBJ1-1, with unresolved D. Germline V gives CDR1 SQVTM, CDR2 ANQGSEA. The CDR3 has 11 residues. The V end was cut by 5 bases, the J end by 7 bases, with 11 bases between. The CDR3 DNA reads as TGCAGCGTTCCTGGCAGGCTTGAAGCTTTCTTT. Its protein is CSVPGRLEAFF.

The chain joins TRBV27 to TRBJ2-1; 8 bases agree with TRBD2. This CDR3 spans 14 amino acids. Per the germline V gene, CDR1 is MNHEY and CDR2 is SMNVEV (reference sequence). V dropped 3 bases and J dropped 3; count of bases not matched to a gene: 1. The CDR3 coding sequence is TGTGCCAGCAGTTTCGCGGGGGGCTACAATGAGCAGTTCTTC. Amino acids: CASSFAGGYNEQFF.

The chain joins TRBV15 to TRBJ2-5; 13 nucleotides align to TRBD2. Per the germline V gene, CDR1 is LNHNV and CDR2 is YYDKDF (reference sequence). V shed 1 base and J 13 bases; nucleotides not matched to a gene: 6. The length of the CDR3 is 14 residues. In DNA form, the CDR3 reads TGTGCCACCAGCAGAGCAACTAGCGGGGGGGCCTCGTACTTC. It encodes CATSRATSGGASYF.

The CDR3 nucleotides are TGTGCCAGCAGCTTATTCTCTATGGACACTGAAGCTTTCTTT. Protein product: CASSLFSMDTEAFF. The chain is built from TRBV13 and TRBJ1-1, with no clear D. Germline V lookup: CDR1 PRHDT, CDR2 FYEKMQ (reference sequence). V dropped 2 bases and J dropped 3 bases, with 10 bases sitting between them. The CDR3 spans 14 residues.

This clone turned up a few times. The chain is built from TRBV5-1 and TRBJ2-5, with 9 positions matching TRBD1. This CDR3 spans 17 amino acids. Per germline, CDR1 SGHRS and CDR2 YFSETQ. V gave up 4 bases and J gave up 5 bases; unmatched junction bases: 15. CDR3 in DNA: TGCGCCAGCAGCCTACCCGGGACAGGGATTTTAGGGGAGACCCAGTACTTC. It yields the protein CASSLPGTGILGETQYF.

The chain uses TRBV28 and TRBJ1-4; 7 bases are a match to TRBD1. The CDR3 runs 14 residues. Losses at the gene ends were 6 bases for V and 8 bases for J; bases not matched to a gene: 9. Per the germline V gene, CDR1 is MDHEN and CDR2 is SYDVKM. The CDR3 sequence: CASRPTGLGEKLFF. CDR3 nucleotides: TGTGCCAGCAGGCCGACAGGGTTGGGGGAAAAACTGTTTTTT.

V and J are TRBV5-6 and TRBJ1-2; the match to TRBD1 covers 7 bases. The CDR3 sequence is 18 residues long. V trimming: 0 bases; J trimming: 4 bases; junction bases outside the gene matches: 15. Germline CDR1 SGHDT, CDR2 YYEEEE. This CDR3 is CASSLGLGGQSFGYGYTF. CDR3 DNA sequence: TGTGCCAGCAGCTTGGGTTTAGGGGGACAGTCCTTCGGCTATGGCTACACCTTC.

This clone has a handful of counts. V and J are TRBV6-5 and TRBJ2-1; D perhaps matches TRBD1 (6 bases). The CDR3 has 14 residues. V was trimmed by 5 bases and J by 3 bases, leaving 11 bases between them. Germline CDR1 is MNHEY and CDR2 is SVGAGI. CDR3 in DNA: TGTGCCAGCAGTCCCGGGACAATCTACAATGAGCAGTTCTTC. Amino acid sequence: CASSPGTIYNEQFF.

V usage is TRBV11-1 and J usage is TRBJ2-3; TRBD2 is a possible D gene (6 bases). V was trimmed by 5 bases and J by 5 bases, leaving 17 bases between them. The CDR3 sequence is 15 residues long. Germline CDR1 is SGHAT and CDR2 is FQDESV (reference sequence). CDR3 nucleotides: TGTGCCAGCAGCCTAGGGGCCCCCGGGAGAGATACGCAGTATTTT. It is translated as CASSLGAPGRDTQYF.

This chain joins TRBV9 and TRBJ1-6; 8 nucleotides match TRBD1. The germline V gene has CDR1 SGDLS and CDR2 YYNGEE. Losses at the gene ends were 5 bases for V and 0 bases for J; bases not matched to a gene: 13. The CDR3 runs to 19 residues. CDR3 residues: CASSTGGASLSSYNSPLHF. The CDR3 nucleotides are TGTGCCAGCAGTACAGGGGGGGCCTCTCTGAGCTCCTATAATTCACCCCTCCACTTT.

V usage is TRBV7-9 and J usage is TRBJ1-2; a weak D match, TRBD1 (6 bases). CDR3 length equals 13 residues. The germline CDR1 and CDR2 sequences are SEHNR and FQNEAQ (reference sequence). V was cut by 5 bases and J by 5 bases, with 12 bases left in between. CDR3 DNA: TGTGCCAGCAGCCAAGACAGGCAATATGGCTACACCTTC. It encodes CASSQDRQYGYTF.

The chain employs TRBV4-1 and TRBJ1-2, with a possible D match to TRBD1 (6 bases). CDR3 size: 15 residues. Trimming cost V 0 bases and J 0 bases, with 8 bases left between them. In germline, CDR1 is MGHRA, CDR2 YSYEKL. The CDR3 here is CASSQDRGTNYGYTF. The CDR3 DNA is TGCGCCAGCAGCCAAGATAGGGGGACTAACTATGGCTACACCTTC.

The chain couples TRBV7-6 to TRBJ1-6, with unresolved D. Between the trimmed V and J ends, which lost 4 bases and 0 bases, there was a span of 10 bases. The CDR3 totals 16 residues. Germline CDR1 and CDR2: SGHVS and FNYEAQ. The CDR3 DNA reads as TGTGCCAGCAGCTCGACCGGGAGCTCCTATAATTCACCCCTCCACTTT. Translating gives CASSSTGSSYNSPLHF.

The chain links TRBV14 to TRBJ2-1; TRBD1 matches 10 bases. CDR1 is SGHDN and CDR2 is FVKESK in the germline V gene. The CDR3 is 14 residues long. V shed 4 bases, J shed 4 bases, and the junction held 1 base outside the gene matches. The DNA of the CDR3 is TGTGCCAGCAGCCCGGGACAGGGGTACAATGAGCAGTTCTTC. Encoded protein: CASSPGQGYNEQFF.

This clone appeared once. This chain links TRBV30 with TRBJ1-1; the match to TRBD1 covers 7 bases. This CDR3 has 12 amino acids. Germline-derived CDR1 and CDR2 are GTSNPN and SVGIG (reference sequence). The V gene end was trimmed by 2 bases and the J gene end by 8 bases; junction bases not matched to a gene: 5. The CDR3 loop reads CAWSRGLTEAFF. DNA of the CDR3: TGTGCCTGGAGTAGGGGGCTGACAGAAGCTTTCTTT.